Each of the 7 T cell receptor beta chains below was sequenced from the same sample in a study of regulatory T cells in long-lasting Graves disease. In building TCR beta libraries, iRepertoire HTBI primers were used together with Arm-PCR of CDR3 regions. TCRdb used MiXCR to reprocess the multiplex PCR reads, holding one entry per CDR3 protein. The sample has 450,000 to 500,000 distinct CDR3 sequences; under 20% are singletons. Indicated time point: newly diagnosed GD, antithyroid drugs for less than 3 months. TCR sequences were obtained from RNA taken from PBMCs. Separately, the same data were catalogued under a study of T cells in Graves' hyperthyroidism and ophthalmopathy.

This sample comprised peripheral blood mononuclear cells (PBMCs), obtained at new diagnosis, from a patient treated with antithyroid drugs. All receptors derive from a man between 35 and 55 years old with Graves disease.

This clonotype was seen a few times. The chain joins TRBV24-1 to TRBJ2-7; 7 bases match TRBD2. CDR3 size: 15 residues. CDR1 is KGHDR, CDR2 SFDVKD, per germline. The V gene end was trimmed by 3 bases and the J gene end by 6 bases; junction bases not matched to a gene: 10. In nucleotides, the CDR3 is TGTGCCACCAGTGATGCCGCTAGGGCTAGCGGCGAGCAGTACTTC. Protein sequence: CATSDAARASGEQYF.

The table lists this clonotype with many counts. This sequence joins TRBV6-5 and TRBJ2-7; 15 bases agree with TRBD2. The ends lost 0 bases at V and 6 bases at J; junction bases unmatched: 9. Germline assignment: CDR1 MNHEY and CDR2 SVGAGI. The CDR3 has 18 amino acids. The CDR3 protein is CASSYSRGGLAGGPEQYF. The CDR3 nucleotides are TGTGCCAGCAGTTACTCGAGGGGAGGACTAGCGGGAGGGCCCGAGCAGTACTTC.

This clonotype has at least ten counts. CDR3 residues: CASSPLAGAPLEQFF. In DNA, the CDR3 is TGTGCCAGCAGTCCCCTAGCGGGAGCGCCTCTTGAGCAGTTCTTC. The V and J genes are TRBV12-3 or TRBV12-4 and TRBJ2-1, with TRBD2 matching 10 bases. The CDR3 extends over 15 amino acids. The J segment lost 9 bases and the V segment lost 5 bases, leaving 10 bases of the junction unmatched.

The J gene is TRBJ2-2, the V gene TRBV19; 12 positions agree with TRBD2. Looked up from germline, CDR1 is LNHDA and CDR2 is SQIVND (reference sequence). The CDR3 totals 15 residues. V was clipped by 7 bases and J by 6 bases; unmatched bases: 6. The CDR3 DNA sequence: TGTGCCAGTAACCAACTAGCGGGAGGTGCCGGGGAGCTGTTTTTT. Translation: CASNQLAGGAGELFF.

This clonotype was found many times. The chain has TRBV20-1 and TRBJ2-7, with D perhaps TRBD1 (6 bases). The CDR3 is made up of 11 amino acids. Germline CDR1 DFQATT, CDR2 SNEGSKA (reference sequence). The CDR3 region has the DNA TGCAGCCCCGTGGACAGCTACGAGCAGTACTTC. As protein: CSPVDSYEQYF.

About this clonotype itself: A much larger clone differs by one base, so this may be a read error. This rearrangement joins TRBV18 to TRBJ2-7; no definite D call. The CDR3 sequence is 14 residues long. The V gene's germline CDR1 is KGHSH and CDR2 LQKENI. DNA of the CDR3: TGTACCAGCTCACCTACCAGGACGGGCTACGAGCAGTACTTC. This sequence encodes CTSSPTRTGYEQYF.

The J gene is TRBJ2-1, the V gene TRBV9; TRBD2 aligns across 14 bases. Trimming took 6 bases from V and 6 from J; bases not matched to a gene: 11. CDR3 size: 17 residues. Germline values: CDR1 SGDLS, CDR2 YYNGEE. CDR3 sequence (DNA): TGTGCCAGCAACCGCGGGGGGACTAGCGGGAGTTCCAATGAGCAGTTCTTC. Translated, it gives CASNRGGTSGSSNEQFF.